This T cell receptor (beta chain) was identified in a study of T cell responses to AZD1222 COVID-19 vaccine. Sequencing was performed with immunoSEQ multiplex PCR; in TCRdb, only in-frame clones are kept and a portion is missing. The sample consists of 80,000 or so clones, roughly 80% of them appearing once. V shed 0 bases and J 5 bases; nucleotides not matched to a gene: 6. Germline CDR1 LNHNV, CDR2 YYDKDF (reference sequence). The CDR3 runs 15 residues. This chain connects TRBV15 to TRBJ1-1, with TRBD1 matching over 7 bases. Sample: peripheral blood, taken 28 days after the second dose of the MenACWY control vaccine. This TCR was recovered from an adult who received the MenACWY meningococcal vaccine as a control. This chain's CDR3 is CATSRDRNRGTEAFF. DNA of the CDR3: TGTGCCACCAGCAGAGATAGGAACAGGGGAACTGAAGCTTTCTTT.